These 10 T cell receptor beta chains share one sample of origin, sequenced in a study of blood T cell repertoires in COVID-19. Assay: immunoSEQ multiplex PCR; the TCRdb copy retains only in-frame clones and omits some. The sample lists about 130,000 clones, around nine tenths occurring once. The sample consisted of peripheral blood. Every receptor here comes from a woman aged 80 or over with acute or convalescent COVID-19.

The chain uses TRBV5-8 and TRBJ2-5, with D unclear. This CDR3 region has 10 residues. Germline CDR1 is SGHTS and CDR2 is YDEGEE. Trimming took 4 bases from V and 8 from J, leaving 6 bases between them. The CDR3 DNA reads TGTGCCAGCAGCCTAGGTACCCAGTACTTC. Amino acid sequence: CASSLGTQYF.

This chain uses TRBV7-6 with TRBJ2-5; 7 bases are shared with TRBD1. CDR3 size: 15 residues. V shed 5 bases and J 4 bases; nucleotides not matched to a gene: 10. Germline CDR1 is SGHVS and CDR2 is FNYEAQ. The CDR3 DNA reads TGTGCCAGCAGCGCCACTGACAGGGTGGTAGAGACCCAGTACTTC. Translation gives CASSATDRVVETQYF.

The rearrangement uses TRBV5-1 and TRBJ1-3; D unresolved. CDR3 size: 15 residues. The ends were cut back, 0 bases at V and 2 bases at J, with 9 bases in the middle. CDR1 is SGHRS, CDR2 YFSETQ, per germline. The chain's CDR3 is CASSLDPRAGNTIYF. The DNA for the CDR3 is TGCGCCAGCAGCTTGGATCCGCGGGCTGGAAACACCATATATTTT. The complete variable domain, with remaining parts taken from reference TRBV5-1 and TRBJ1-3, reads KAGVTQTPRYLIKTRGQQVTLSCSPISGHRSVSWYQQTPGQGLQFLFEYFSETQRNKGNFPGRFSGRQFSNSRSEMNVSTLELGDSALYLCASSLDPRAGNTIYFGEGSWLTVV.

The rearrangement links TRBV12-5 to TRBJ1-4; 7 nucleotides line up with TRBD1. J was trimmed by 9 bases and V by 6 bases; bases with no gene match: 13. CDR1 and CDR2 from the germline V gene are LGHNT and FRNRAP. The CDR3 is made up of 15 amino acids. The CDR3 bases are TGTGCTAGTGGACCTATGGGACAGTCGGCAAAAAAACTGTTTTTT. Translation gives CASGPMGQSAKKLFF.

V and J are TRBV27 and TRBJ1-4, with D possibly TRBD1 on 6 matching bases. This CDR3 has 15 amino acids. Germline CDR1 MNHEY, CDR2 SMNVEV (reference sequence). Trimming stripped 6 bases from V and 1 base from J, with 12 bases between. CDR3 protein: CASRSGTLTNEKLFF. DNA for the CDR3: TGTGCCAGCAGATCCGGGACACTAACTAATGAAAAACTGTTTTTT.

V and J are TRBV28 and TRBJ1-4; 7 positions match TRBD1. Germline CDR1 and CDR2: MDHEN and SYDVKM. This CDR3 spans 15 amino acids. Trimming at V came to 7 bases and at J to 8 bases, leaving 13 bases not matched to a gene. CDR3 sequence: CASTLFGTATEKLFF. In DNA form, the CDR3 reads TGTGCCAGCACCCTTTTTGGGACAGCCACAGAAAAACTGTTTTTT.

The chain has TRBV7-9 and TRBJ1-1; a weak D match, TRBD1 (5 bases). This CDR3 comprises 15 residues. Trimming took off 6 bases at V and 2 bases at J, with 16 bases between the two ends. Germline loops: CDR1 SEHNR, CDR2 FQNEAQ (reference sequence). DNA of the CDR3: TGTGCCAGCAGACAAAAGGGGTCTCGAAACACTGAAGCTTTCTTT. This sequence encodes CASRQKGSRNTEAFF.

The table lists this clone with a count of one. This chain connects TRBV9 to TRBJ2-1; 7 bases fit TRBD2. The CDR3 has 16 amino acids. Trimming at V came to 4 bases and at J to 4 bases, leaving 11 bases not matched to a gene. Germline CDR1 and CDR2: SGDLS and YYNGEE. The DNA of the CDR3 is TGTGCCAGCAGCCTCGGAGGGAGGGGTGGGTACAATGAGCAGTTCTTC. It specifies CASSLGGRGGYNEQFF.

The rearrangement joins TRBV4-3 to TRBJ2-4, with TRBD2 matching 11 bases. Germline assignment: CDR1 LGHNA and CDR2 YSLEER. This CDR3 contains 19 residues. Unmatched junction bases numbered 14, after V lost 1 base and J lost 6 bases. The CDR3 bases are TGCGCCAGCAGCCAAGTATATAGCTTGACCGGGACTAGCGGAAACATTCAGTACTTC. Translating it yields CASSQVYSLTGTSGNIQYF.

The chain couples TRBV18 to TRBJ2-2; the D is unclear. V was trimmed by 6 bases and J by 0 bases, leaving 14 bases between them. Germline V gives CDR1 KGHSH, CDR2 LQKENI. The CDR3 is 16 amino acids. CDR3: CASSLILAANTGELFF. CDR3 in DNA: TGTGCCAGCTCGCTAATCTTAGCAGCGAACACCGGGGAGCTGTTTTTT.